The subject of this entry is one T cell receptor beta chain. Its antigen is unidentified. TCRdb independently ran MiXCR on the reads; one entry per CDR3 protein. The sample consists of some 450,000 distinct CDR3 sequences, approximately 31% of them appearing once. This entry is derived from a study of T cell repertoires in cytomegalovirus infection. The CDR3 has 15 amino acids. V was pared by 6 bases and J by 4 bases, with 17 bases between. Study results and caveats: The cumulative frequency of public TCR beta families distinguished individuals who carried CMV together with the relevant HLA.

The sequenced sample consisted of PBMCs. This clonotype was sampled from a human donor in good health (CMV status not recorded). Some clones in this sample may be carry-over from other donors' samples. V is TRBV12-3 or TRBV12-4 and J is TRBJ2-3, with D possibly being TRBD2 (6 bases). The CDR3 DNA reads as TGTGCCAGCAGCCGACTAGGGCGCAAATCAGATACGCAGTATTTT. Amino acid sequence: CASSRLGRKSDTQYF.